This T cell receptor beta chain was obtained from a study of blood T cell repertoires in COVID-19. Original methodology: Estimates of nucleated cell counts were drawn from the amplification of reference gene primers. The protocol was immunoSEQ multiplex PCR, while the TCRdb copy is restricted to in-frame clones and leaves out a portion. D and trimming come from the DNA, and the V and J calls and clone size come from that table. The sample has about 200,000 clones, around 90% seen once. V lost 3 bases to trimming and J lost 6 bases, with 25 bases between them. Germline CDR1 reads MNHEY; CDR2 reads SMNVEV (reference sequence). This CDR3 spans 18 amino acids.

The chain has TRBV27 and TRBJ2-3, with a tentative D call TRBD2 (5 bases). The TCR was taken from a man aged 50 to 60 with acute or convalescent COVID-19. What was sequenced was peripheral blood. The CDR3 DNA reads TGTGCCAGCAGTTTCCAATGGGAGTACCCACCCCGATCTGATACGCAGTATTTT. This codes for CASSFQWEYPPRSDTQYF.